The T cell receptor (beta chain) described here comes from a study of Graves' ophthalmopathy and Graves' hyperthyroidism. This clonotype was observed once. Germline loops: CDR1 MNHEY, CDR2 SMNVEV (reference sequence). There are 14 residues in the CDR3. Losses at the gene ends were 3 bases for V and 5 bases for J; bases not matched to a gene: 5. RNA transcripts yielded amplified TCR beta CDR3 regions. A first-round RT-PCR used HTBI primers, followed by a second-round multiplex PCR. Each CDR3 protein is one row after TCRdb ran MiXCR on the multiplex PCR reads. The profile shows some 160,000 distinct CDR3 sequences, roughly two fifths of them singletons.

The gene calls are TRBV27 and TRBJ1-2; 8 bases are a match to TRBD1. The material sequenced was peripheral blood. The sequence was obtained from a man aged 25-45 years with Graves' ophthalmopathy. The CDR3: CASSFFDRGYGYTF. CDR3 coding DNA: TGTGCCAGCAGTTTTTTTGACAGGGGATATGGCTACACCTTC.